This entry lists 10 T cell receptor beta chains sequenced from one sample in a study of human T cells and chemical hapten exposure. TCRdb recomputed calls from the RACE reads with MiXCR, one row per CDR3 protein. The table records around 100,000 distinct CDR3 sequences, roughly 9.6% of them present only once. Time point specified: patch test 1, 2 weeks after DPC sensitization. Described treatment: therapeutic diphenylcyclopropenone sensitization with weekly scalp DPC. The source was whole blood, collected in connection with sensitization to the hapten diphenylcyclopropenone (DPC). These receptors were obtained from a middle-aged woman with alopecia areata. Some clones in this sample may be carry-over from other donors' samples.

The J gene is TRBJ2-7, the V gene TRBV20-1, with D tentatively TRBD2 (5 bases). The CDR3 spans 13 residues. The germline V gene encodes CDR1 DFQATT and CDR2 SNEGSKA (reference sequence). V was trimmed by 7 bases and J by 2 bases, leaving 15 bases between them. CDR3 in amino acids: CSVTRVGTYEQYF. The CDR3 DNA follows: TGCAGTGTGACGAGGGTAGGCACCTACGAGCAGTACTTC.

This clonotype has a count of ten or more. The chain has TRBV6-5 and TRBJ1-6; 8 bases agree with TRBD1. With V trimmed by 7 bases and J by 7 bases, 9 bases remained unmatched. Germline CDR1 MNHEY, CDR2 SVGAGI. The CDR3 runs 15 residues. The chain's CDR3 is CASNGRTGKNSPLHF. The CDR3 DNA reads as TGTGCCAGCAACGGACGGACAGGGAAGAATTCACCCCTCCACTTT.

This clonotype has a count of ten or more. This chain connects TRBV20-1 to TRBJ1-6; unclear D gene. The CDR3 is 15 residues long. Trimming removed 0 bases at V and 11 bases at J, with 17 bases between. Germline V lookup: CDR1 DFQATT, CDR2 SNEGSKA (reference sequence). CDR3 sequence (DNA): TGCAGTGCTAGAGATCAGTATTTGCCGTGGACACCCCTCCACTTT. This gives the protein CSARDQYLPWTPLHF.

Comments on this clonotype: This may arise from a read error, as a much more abundant clone is one base away. The V call is TRBV3-1, the J call TRBJ2-7, with 8 positions matching TRBD2. The CDR3 is 15 amino acids. V lost 6 bases, J lost 6 bases, and 13 bases stayed unmatched. Per the germline V gene, CDR1 is LGHDT and CDR2 is YNNKEL (reference sequence). CDR3 region: CASRSGISGKGEQYF. The CDR3 DNA follows: TGTGCCAGCAGATCCGGGATTAGCGGGAAAGGCGAGCAGTACTTC.

This clonotype turned up a few times. The chain carries TRBV5-6 and TRBJ2-1, with a tentative D call TRBD2 (6 bases). Trimming cost V 3 bases and J 2 bases, with 12 bases left between them. The CDR3 consists of 15 residues. Germline assignment: CDR1 SGHDT and CDR2 YYEEEE. The CDR3 is CASSSRETPYNEQFF. The CDR3 DNA reads as TGTGCCAGCAGCTCGCGGGAAACTCCCTACAATGAGCAGTTCTTC.

This chain joins TRBV30 and TRBJ2-1; possible D gene TRBD2, 6 bases. The CDR3 runs 11 residues. V shed 1 base and J shed 12 bases, with 10 bases lying between them. The germline gives CDR1 GTSNPN, CDR2 SVGIG (reference sequence). The CDR3: CAWSAAEGQFF. The CDR3 coding sequence is TGTGCCTGGAGTGCCGCGGAGGGGCAGTTCTTC. Together with reference TRBV30 and TRBJ2-1, the CDR3 gives the full variable domain: SQTIHQWPATLVQPVGSPLSLECTVEGTSNPNLYWYRQAAGRGLQLLFYSVGIGQISSEVPQNLSASRPQDRQFILSSKKLLLSDSGFYLCAWSAAEGQFFGPGTRLTVL.

The chain links TRBV18 to TRBJ1-2, with TRBD1 matching over 7 bases. The CDR3 extends over 17 amino acids. V trimming: 2 bases; J trimming: 6 bases; junction bases outside the gene matches: 15. CDR1 is KGHSH and CDR2 is LQKENI in the germline V gene. The chain's CDR3 is CASSPFLVTGTLDGYTF. CDR3 in DNA: TGTGCCAGCTCACCATTCCTGGTGACAGGGACCCTAGATGGCTACACCTTC. Drawing the rest from reference TRBV18 and TRBJ1-2, the complete variable domain is NAGVMQNPRHLVRRRGQEARLRCSPMKGHSHVYWYRQLPEEGLKFMVYLQKENIIDESGMPKERFSAEFPKEGPSILRIQQVVRGDSAAYFCASSPFLVTGTLDGYTFGSGTRLTVV.

This clonotype was detected only a few times. This chain connects TRBV28 to TRBJ2-3; D uncertain. V was trimmed by 1 base and J by 10 bases, leaving 9 bases between them. Germline assignment: CDR1 MDHEN and CDR2 SYDVKM. The CDR3 is 12 amino acids. The CDR3 sequence: CASSLSRVSQYF. The CDR3 region has the DNA TGTGCCAGCAGTTTATCCCGAGTATCGCAGTATTTT.

This clonotype was recorded a few times. The chain uses TRBV27 and TRBJ2-7; TRBD2 is a possible D gene (7 bases). CDR1 is MNHEY and CDR2 is SMNVEV in the germline V gene (reference sequence). Between the trimmed V and J ends, which lost 6 bases and 3 bases, there was a span of 18 bases. The CDR3 totals 15 residues. CDR3 in amino acids: CASSLEGGPFYEQYF. In nucleotides, the CDR3 is TGTGCCAGCAGCCTCGAGGGGGGGCCTTTCTACGAGCAGTACTTC.

This clonotype appeared a few times. The gene calls are TRBV12-3 or TRBV12-4 and TRBJ2-5; 8 bases fit TRBD1. V lost 6 bases to trimming and J lost 3 bases; unmatched junction nucleotides: 6. CDR3 length equals 14 residues. The CDR3 here is CASRGQAGKETQYF. CDR3 in DNA: TGTGCCAGCAGGGGACAGGCTGGGAAAGAGACCCAGTACTTC.